The T cell receptor beta chain under discussion was sequenced for a study of T-cell reconstitution after alpha-beta-depleted transplantation in children. This CDR3 has 11 amino acids. Germline V gene lookup returns CDR1 SQVTM and CDR2 ANQGSEA. This sample's TCRbeta library carried unique molecular identifier barcodes. TCRdb reprocessed the PCR reads with MiXCR, giving one entry per CDR3 protein. The sample includes around 400,000 distinct CDR3 sequences, roughly 22% of them seen just once. This clonotype was seen a handful of times. The chain joins TRBV29-1 to TRBJ2-5; 7 positions agree with TRBD2. The sample was PBMCs from the stem cell graft donor, taken from the stem cell graft. This receptor was obtained from a human donor who donated a stem cell graft to a child with acute myeloid leukemia. The CDR3 sequence is CSGGGQETQYF. For the CDR3, the DNA is TGCAGTGGGGGGGGCCAAGAGACCCAGTACTTC.